Described below is a single T cell receptor beta chain sequence and its context. What it binds is not known. These data belong to a study of cytomegalovirus exposure and HLA in healthy donors. For the study at large: Within the Caucasian-associated ancestry cluster were around 80% of the roughly 400 genotyped donors. Study-level findings and limits: Cytomegalovirus-associated status was assigned to some 160 TCR beta chains. Presence/absence analyses took donor sequencing depth as roughly uniform. Earlier analysis looked at TCR beta V segments, and most were productive about 87% or about 30% of the time.

The primer mix had 60 Vbeta and 13 Jbeta primers. The repertoire was sequenced with immunoSEQ multiplex PCR; TCRdb's copy has only in-frame clones and lacks some. The sample records around 150,000 clones, about four fifths being singletons. The V gene's germline CDR1 is SGDLS and CDR2 YYNGEE. The CDR3 length is 12 residues. V lost 4 bases and J 4 bases, leaving 8 bases between the germline ends. The specimen was PBMCs. The rearrangement joins TRBV9 to TRBJ2-5; D unclear. The sequence was collected from a male donor in good health and CMV-seropositive. CDR3 DNA sequence: TGTGCCAGCAGCTCCCAGTCAGAGACCCAGTACTTC. It specifies CASSSQSETQYF.